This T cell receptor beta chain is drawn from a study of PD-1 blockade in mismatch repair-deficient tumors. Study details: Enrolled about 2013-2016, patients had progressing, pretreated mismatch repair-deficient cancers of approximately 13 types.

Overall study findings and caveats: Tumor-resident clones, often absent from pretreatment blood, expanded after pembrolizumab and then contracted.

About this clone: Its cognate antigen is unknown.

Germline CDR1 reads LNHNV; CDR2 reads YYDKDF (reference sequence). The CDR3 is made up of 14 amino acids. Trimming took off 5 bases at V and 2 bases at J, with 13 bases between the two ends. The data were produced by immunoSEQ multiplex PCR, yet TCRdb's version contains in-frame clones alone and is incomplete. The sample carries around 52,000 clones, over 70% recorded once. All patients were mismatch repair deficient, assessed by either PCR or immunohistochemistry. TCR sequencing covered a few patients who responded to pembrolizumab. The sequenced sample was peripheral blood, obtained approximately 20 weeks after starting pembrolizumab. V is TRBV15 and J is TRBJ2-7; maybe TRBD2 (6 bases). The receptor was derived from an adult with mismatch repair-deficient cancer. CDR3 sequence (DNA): TGTGCCACCAGCCCACCCGGGAGAGCCTACGAGCAGTACTTC. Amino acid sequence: CATSPPGRAYEQYF.